These 20 T cell receptor beta chains originate from one sample sequenced in a study of beta chain features in type 1 diabetes. Findings and limits, study-wide: The study found moderately but significantly shorter TCRB CDR3s in all four CD4+ subsets of Type 1 diabetes patients.

Antigens for these TCRs are unknown. The study reverse transcribed the entire isolated RNA, so it sequenced expressed TCRB transcripts. Libraries were prepared by immunoSEQ multiplex PCR; TCRdb keeps only in-frame clonotypes and omits some of them. This repertoire shows 65,000 to 85,000 clones, about 50% found once; its top ten account for 0.55% to 0.8%. Sample: central memory CD4+ T cells from blood. These receptor sequences come from a man under 40 with type 1 diabetes.

The chain employs TRBV19 and TRBJ1-1; the match to TRBD1 covers 8 bases. The junction had 11 bases not matched to a gene; V was cut back by 5 bases and J by 0 bases. CDR3 length: 17 residues. Germline V gene lookup returns CDR1 LNHDA and CDR2 SQIVND (reference sequence). The CDR3 spells CASSPVGQGAVNTEAFF. The CDR3 nucleotides are TGTGCCAGTAGTCCGGTAGGGCAGGGGGCAGTGAACACTGAAGCTTTCTTT.

V usage is TRBV2 and J usage is TRBJ2-1, with 8 nucleotides matching TRBD2. Per germline, CDR1 SNHLY and CDR2 FYNNEI. The junction had 4 bases not matched to a gene; V was cut back by 8 bases and J by 1 base. The CDR3 is 14 residues long. CDR3 loop: CASSREGSYNEQFF. The CDR3 DNA follows: TGTGCCAGCTCCCGGGAGGGATCCTACAATGAGCAGTTCTTC.

CDR3 nucleotide sequence: TGCGCCAGCAGCTTCCGGGACACAGACTATGGCTACACCTTC. Amino acid sequence: CASSFRDTDYGYTF. The chain combines TRBV5-1 with TRBJ1-2; the D gene is possibly TRBD1 (6 bases). V dropped 2 bases and J dropped 3 bases, with 11 bases sitting between them. There are 14 residues in the CDR3. Germline values: CDR1 SGHRS, CDR2 YFSETQ.

CDR3 sequence: CASSFQGAGDEKLFF. DNA for the CDR3: TGTGCCAGCAGCTTCCAAGGGGCTGGGGATGAAAAACTGTTTTTT. The gene calls are TRBV5-6 and TRBJ1-4, with D perhaps matching TRBD1 (5 bases). The CDR3 extends over 15 amino acids. CDR1 SGHDT and CDR2 YYEEEE come from the germline V gene. With 2 bases removed from V and 6 bases from J, the gap between germline ends came to 14 bases.

The sample holds a few counts of this clone. V and J are TRBV6-5 and TRBJ2-7; D is ambiguous. This CDR3 comprises 11 residues. The germline V gene has CDR1 MNHEY and CDR2 SVGAGI. V shed 2 bases and J shed 5 bases, with 4 bases lying between them. CDR3 DNA sequence: TGTGCCAGCAGTTACCGGGACGAGCAGTACTTC. This encodes CASSYRDEQYF.

The chain has TRBV18 and TRBJ2-7; tentatively, D is TRBD2 (5 bases). CDR1 is KGHSH, CDR2 LQKENI, per germline. The CDR3 has 13 amino acids. Trimming removed 3 bases from V and 4 bases from J, with 10 bases in between. The CDR3 spells CASSPAGKYEQYF. CDR3 nucleotide sequence: TGTGCCAGCTCACCGGCCGGGAAATACGAGCAGTACTTC.

In this sample, this clone turned up a few times. The chain employs TRBV6-5 and TRBJ2-1; D is unresolved. V gave up 0 bases and J gave up 2 bases, with 11 bases separating them. CDR3 length equals 16 residues. Per the germline V gene, CDR1 is MNHEY and CDR2 is SVGAGI. Written as DNA, the CDR3 is TGTGCCAGCAGTTACTCATCAGTTCCCCCCTACAATGAGCAGTTCTTC. Protein sequence: CASSYSSVPPYNEQFF.

This chain links TRBV19 with TRBJ2-7; 9 bases align to TRBD1. The trim removed 10 bases at V and 7 bases at J, leaving 14 bases unmatched. Germline V gene data show CDR1 as LNHDA and CDR2 as SQIVND (reference sequence). This CDR3 is built from 14 residues. Written as DNA, the CDR3 is TGTGCCACCCAGGGGACAGGGAGTTTAGGAGAGCAGTACTTC. Amino acid sequence: CATQGTGSLGEQYF.

CDR3 bases: TGTGCCAGCAGTCCGCGAGGGGGACAGGGATACACAGATACGCAGTATTTT. Translating gives CASSPRGGQGYTDTQYF. The rearrangement uses TRBV5-6 and TRBJ2-3, with 9 bases that match TRBD1. V shed 5 bases and J 2 bases; nucleotides not matched to a gene: 12. The germline CDR1 and CDR2 sequences are SGHDT and YYEEEE. The CDR3 has 17 amino acids.

The chain is built from TRBV30 and TRBJ1-2; the D gene is possibly TRBD1 (6 bases). CDR1 GTSNPN and CDR2 SVGIG come from the germline V gene (reference sequence). Deletions cut 2 bases from V and 4 bases from J, with 14 bases between. The CDR3 sequence is 14 residues long. The DNA of the CDR3 is TGTGCCTGGAGTCGTGGGGGGGGCGCCTATGGCTACACCTTC. It codes for CAWSRGGGAYGYTF.

This clone came up a few times. The CDR3 here is CASSDQQGRYEQYF. The CDR3 DNA follows: TGTGCCAGTAGTGACCAACAGGGGCGATACGAGCAGTACTTC. The chain links TRBV19 to TRBJ2-7; 7 positions match TRBD1. Trimming at V came to 5 bases and at J to 4 bases, leaving 8 bases not matched to a gene. Germline CDR1 LNHDA, CDR2 SQIVND (reference sequence). The CDR3 has 14 residues.

The chain joins TRBV2 to TRBJ2-5; D call uncertain. Trimming pared 6 bases from V and 1 base from J, leaving 6 bases between. The CDR3 runs to 12 residues. CDR1 is SNHLY, CDR2 FYNNEI, per germline. The CDR3 spells CASSSTQETQYF. CDR3 sequence (DNA): TGTGCCAGCAGCAGTACCCAAGAGACCCAGTACTTC.

V and J are TRBV5-6 and TRBJ2-7; 12 positions agree with TRBD2. Germline CDR1 SGHDT, CDR2 YYEEEE. This CDR3 has 19 residues. Trimming at V came to 4 bases and at J to 7 bases, leaving 21 bases not matched to a gene. CDR3 residues: CASSRRLAGVWEPTWEQYF. CDR3 bases: TGTGCCAGCAGCCGAAGACTAGCGGGAGTTTGGGAGCCTACGTGGGAGCAGTACTTC.

This clone has only a few counts. V gene TRBV2 combines with J gene TRBJ1-1, with D perhaps matching TRBD1 (5 bases). The CDR3 runs to 14 residues. From germline, CDR1 is SNHLY and CDR2 FYNNEI. V was shortened by 10 bases and J by 1 base, with 16 bases between the two germline ends. CDR3 bases: TGTGCCACCACGGGCAGGGTATCGAACACTGAAGCTTTCTTT. Translating it yields CATTGRVSNTEAFF.

The V gene is TRBV4-1, the J gene TRBJ2-7; the D gene is possibly TRBD2 (6 bases). Looked up from germline, CDR1 is MGHRA and CDR2 is YSYEKL. The germline V and J ends were trimmed by 1 base and 2 bases, with 18 bases remaining between them. The CDR3 spans 17 residues. In nucleotides, the CDR3 is TGCGCCAGCAGCCAAGGTGGCGGACGGGAGATAACCTACGAGCAGTACTTC. Its translation is CASSQGGGREITYEQYF.

This clone was detected a few times. This chain joins TRBV5-4 and TRBJ2-3, with 8 bases lining up with TRBD1. This CDR3 region has 15 residues. The J segment lost 3 bases and the V segment lost 0 bases, leaving 3 bases of the junction unmatched. Germline V gene data show CDR1 as SGHNT and CDR2 as YYREEE (reference sequence). The CDR3 DNA reads as TGTGCCAGCAGCTTGGGACAGGGGACGACAGATACGCAGTATTTT. It specifies CASSLGQGTTDTQYF.

In DNA, the CDR3 is TGTGCCAGCAGGTACGGGAGGGACACTGAAGCTTTCTTT. Residues: CASRYGRDTEAFF. V gene TRBV27 combines with J gene TRBJ1-1; D is undetermined. The V gene's germline CDR1 is MNHEY and CDR2 SMNVEV (reference sequence). V lost 6 bases to trimming and J lost 3 bases, with 11 bases between them. The CDR3 runs 13 residues.

This sequence joins TRBV5-1 and TRBJ2-7; a possible D gene is TRBD2 (7 bases). The germline V gene has CDR1 SGHRS and CDR2 YFSETQ. The V end lost 1 base, the J end lost 7 bases, and 27 bases lay between the germline ends. CDR3 length: 18 residues. The CDR3 here is CASSLLGKSGATREEQYF. The DNA for the CDR3 is TGCGCCAGCAGCTTGTTAGGCAAGTCGGGGGCCACGCGGGAGGAGCAGTACTTC.

The gene calls are TRBV7-8 and TRBJ2-7; unclear D gene. With 5 bases removed from V and 0 bases from J, the gap between germline ends came to 5 bases. CDR1 is SGHVS and CDR2 is FQNEAQ in the germline V gene. The CDR3 runs 12 residues. CDR3 nucleotide sequence: TGTGCCAGCAGCCCGAGCTCCTACGAGCAGTACTTC. Translating gives CASSPSSYEQYF. The whole variable domain, remainder taken from reference TRBV7-8 and TRBJ2-7, is GAGVSQSPRYKVAKRGQDVALRCDPISGHVSLFWYQQALGQGPEFLTYFQNEAQLDKSGLPSDRFFAERPEGSVSTLKIQRTQQEDSAVYLCASSPSSYEQYFGPGTRLTVT.

The gene calls are TRBV10-3 and TRBJ2-2; 7 bases map to TRBD1. V dropped 0 bases and J dropped 4; count of bases not matched to a gene: 5. CDR1 and CDR2 from the germline V gene are ENHRY and SYGVKD. The CDR3 extends over 16 amino acids. DNA of the CDR3: TGTGCCATCAGTGAGTCCGGGGACAGACGCACCGGGGAGCTGTTTTTT. Encoded protein: CAISESGDRRTGELFF.